Ten or more counts support the clone carrying this TCR beta chain. Antigen: not known. This entry belongs to a study of T-cell memory formation after mild COVID-19. Study conclusions and caveats: For second-wave clones that peaked at day 37, SARS-CoV-2 specificity went unverified.

The CDR3 is 14 amino acids. The germline V gene has CDR1 ENHRY and CDR2 SYGVKD. V dropped 3 bases and J dropped 0; count of bases not matched to a gene: 1. TCRdb fed the 5' RACE reads into MiXCR, producing one record per CDR3 protein. This sample has 30,000 or so distinct CDR3 sequences, with roughly 20% found just once. The chain combines TRBV10-3 with TRBJ2-7, with 8 bases that match TRBD1. The sequencing sample was made of PBMCs or a T cell subset sorted from them (not recorded which). This receptor was obtained from an adult who had mild COVID-19 (a few samples of this study predate the infection). Cell type and time point are not known. DNA for the CDR3: TGTGCCATCAGTGACAGGGGGCCCTCCTACGAGCAGTACTTC. Its translation: CAISDRGPSYEQYF.